Here is one T cell receptor (beta chain) with its context. Its antigen is not identified. The source of the sample is a study of beta chain features in type 1 diabetes. Study results and limitations: In type 1 diabetes patients, VDJ junctions had fewer insertions; deletions at these junctions were more frequent.

Germline assignment: CDR1 SEHNR and CDR2 FQNEAQ (reference sequence). The CDR3 sequence is 13 residues long. The V and J ends lost 4 bases and 1 base respectively, with 7 bases between them. What was sequenced were expressed TCRB transcripts, since all of the isolated RNA had been reverse transcribed. Method: immunoSEQ multiplex PCR; TCRdb's copy keeps in-frame clones and lacks some. The sample lists approximately 37,000 clones, 45% to 50% occurring once. Sequenced: central memory CD4+ T cells from blood. The TCR originated in a woman aged 18-29 years in good health. The chain carries TRBV7-9 and TRBJ1-1, with a tentative D call TRBD1 (6 bases). CDR3 coding DNA: TGTGCCAGCAGCTCGACAGGGAACACTGAAGCTTTCTTT. It translates to CASSSTGNTEAFF.